This T cell receptor (beta chain) is from a study of glioma-infiltrating T cells. Whole-study results and caveats: Tissue-blood divergence was below expectation in non-neoplastic patients, above in gliomas. Only very few CDR3 sequences appeared in both tissue and blood.

Germline CDR1 DFQATT, CDR2 SNEGSKA (reference sequence). The CDR3 has 11 amino acids. The iRepertoire nested amplicon-rescue multiplex PCR amplified TCR alpha and beta CDR3s from RNA. For one-step reverse transcription and amplification, roughly 95-450 ng of tissue mRNA or PBMC total RNA was used. TCRdb reprocessed the multiplex PCR reads via MiXCR and lists one record per CDR3 protein. The table has around 99,000 distinct CDR3 sequences, about 25% seen once. Concerning this clonotype itself: Antigen: not known. One junction end does not reproduce the germline sequence, and a read error may be involved.

The specimen was glioma tissue, nonneoplastic brain tissue, or PBMCs (not recorded which). The TCR was taken from a human donor with low-grade glioma or glioblastoma, undergoing nonglioma brain surgery, or in good health (not recorded which). The gene calls are TRBV20-1 and TRBJ1-1, with no clear D. Here the CDR3 reads CSAWKDTEALF. The CDR3 nucleotides read TGCAGTGCTTGGAAAGACACTGAAGCTTTATTT.